A single sample gave rise to the 8 T cell receptor beta chains below, sequenced in a study of T-cell reconstitution after alpha-beta-depleted transplantation in children. Unique molecular identifiers were incorporated during preparation of the TCRbeta library. TCRdb analysed the PCR reads with MiXCR anew, one entry per CDR3 protein. The data show some 590,000 distinct CDR3 sequences, with about 10% seen just once and 3.5% to 5% held by the top ten. This specimen was PBMCs from the stem cell graft donor, taken from the stem cell graft. Receptor source: a human donor who donated a stem cell graft to a child with acute myeloid leukemia.

This clonotype has only a few counts. V usage is TRBV12-3 or TRBV12-4 and J usage is TRBJ2-5; D is unclear. V was trimmed by 3 bases and J by 7 bases, leaving 18 bases between them. CDR3 length: 15 amino acids. The CDR3 coding sequence is TGTGCCAGCAGTTTTGGGCAGGCTACGTTTTCGACCCAGTACTTC. It codes for CASSFGQATFSTQYF.

With regard to this clonotype: This may stem from a read error, because a much larger clone lies one nucleotide away. The gene calls are TRBV27 and TRBJ2-1, with TRBD1 identical over 9 bases. The V gene's germline CDR1 is MNHEY and CDR2 SMNVEV (reference sequence). The CDR3 has 13 amino acids. The CDR3 here is CGSGTGGVNEQFF. CDR3 nucleotides: TGTGGCAGCGGAACAGGGGGCGTGAATGAGCAGTTCTTC.

This chain joins TRBV24-1 and TRBJ2-6, with a tentative D call TRBD2 (5 bases). Trimming took off 3 bases at V and 2 bases at J, with 13 bases between the two ends. Looked up from germline, CDR1 is KGHDR and CDR2 is SFDVKD. The CDR3 loop spans 17 amino acids. The CDR3 here is CATSDPALGAGANVLTF. The CDR3 nucleotides are TGTGCCACCAGTGATCCGGCTCTCGGGGCTGGGGCCAACGTCCTGACTTTC.

Ten or more counts support this clonotype. The V and J genes are TRBV29-1 and TRBJ1-1; unclear D gene. The germline gives CDR1 SQVTM, CDR2 ANQGSEA. V lost 4 bases to trimming and J lost 8 bases, with 11 bases between them. This CDR3 is 11 amino acids long. CDR3 loop: CSVGKWPEAFF. The CDR3 DNA follows: TGCAGCGTTGGAAAGTGGCCCGAAGCTTTCTTT. Using reference TRBV29-1 and TRBJ1-1 for the parts outside the CDR3, the full variable domain is SAVISQKPSRDICQRGTSLTIQCQVDSQVTMMFWYRQQPGQSLTLIATANQGSEATYESGFVIDKFPISRPNLTFSTLTVSNMSPEDSSIYLCSVGKWPEAFFGQGTRLTVV.

The gene calls are TRBV20-1 and TRBJ1-5; 8 positions match TRBD1. V lost 6 bases to trimming and J lost 1 base; unmatched junction nucleotides: 5. The CDR3 has 14 residues. Germline V gives CDR1 DFQATT, CDR2 SNEGSKA (reference sequence). In DNA form, the CDR3 reads TGCAGTGCCCCGACAGGGGCCAGCAATCAGCCCCAGCATTTT. This encodes CSAPTGASNQPQHF.

The chain combines TRBV12-3 or TRBV12-4 with TRBJ1-3; 8 bases line up with TRBD1. Trimming removed 6 bases from V and 0 bases from J; junction bases left unmatched: 7. The CDR3 totals 16 residues. The CDR3: CASSLLQGVSGNTIYF. The CDR3 DNA reads TGTGCCAGCAGCCTCCTACAGGGGGTCTCTGGAAACACCATATATTTT.

This clonotype was observed a handful of times. The chain couples TRBV20-1 to TRBJ2-7; D not resolved. V shed 0 bases and J shed 1 base, with 13 bases lying between them. This CDR3 region has 15 residues. From germline, CDR1 is DFQATT and CDR2 SNEGSKA (reference sequence). The CDR3 loop is CSARDPTHSSYEQYF. As DNA, the CDR3 is TGCAGTGCTAGAGACCCCACGCACAGTTCCTACGAGCAGTACTTC.

The sample holds many counts of this clonotype. The chain carries TRBV20-1 and TRBJ2-3, with 12 bases aligning to TRBD2. The germline V gene encodes CDR1 DFQATT and CDR2 SNEGSKA (reference sequence). J lost 6 bases, V lost 1 base, and 8 bases had no gene match. The CDR3 extends over 16 amino acids. This CDR3 reads CSARAGATSGGDTQYF. The CDR3 DNA sequence: TGCAGTGCTAGAGCAGGCGCCACTAGCGGGGGGGATACGCAGTATTTT.